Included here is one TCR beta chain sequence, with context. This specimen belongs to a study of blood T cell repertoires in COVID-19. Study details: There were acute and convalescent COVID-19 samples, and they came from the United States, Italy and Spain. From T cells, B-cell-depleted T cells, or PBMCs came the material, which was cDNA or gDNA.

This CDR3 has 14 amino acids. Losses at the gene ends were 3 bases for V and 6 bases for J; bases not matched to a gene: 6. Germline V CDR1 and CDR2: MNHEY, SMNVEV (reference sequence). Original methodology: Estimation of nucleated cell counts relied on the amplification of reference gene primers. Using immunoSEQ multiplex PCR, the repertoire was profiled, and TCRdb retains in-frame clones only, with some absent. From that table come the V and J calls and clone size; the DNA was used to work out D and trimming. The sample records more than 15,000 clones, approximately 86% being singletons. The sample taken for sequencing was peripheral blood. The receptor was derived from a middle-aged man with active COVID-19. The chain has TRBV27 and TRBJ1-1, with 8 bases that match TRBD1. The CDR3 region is CASSFIGQGPEAFF. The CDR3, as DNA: TGTGCCAGCAGTTTTATCGGACAGGGCCCTGAAGCTTTCTTT.